These T cell receptor beta chains were read from a single sample in a study of CD8+ T cells in alopecia areata. TCRdb keeps only in-frame clones here, not all; method: immunoSEQ multiplex PCR. The sample holds about 210,000 clones, 66% seen once. Sequencing was performed on CD4+ T cells sorted from blood, taken at week 44, from a patient treated with tofacitinib. The receptors were gathered from a human donor with alopecia areata. Each CDR3 is given with its conserved first and last residue. The D gene is left open where the match is weak. The size of a clone is reported for some rows only, either as once, few or many, or as a class for expanded clones.

NA TRBJ2-7 TRBV7-9 once TGTGCCAGCAGCCATAAAGGACTATCCGAGCAGTACTTC CASSHKGLSEQYF
NA TRBJ1-6 TRBV30 NA TGTGCCTGGAAAGGGTCAGGACTTAGTTCACCCCTCCACTTT CAWKGSGLSSPLHF
NA TRBJ2-4 TRBV29-1 few TGCAGCGTCGTAGGAAGACTAGCCAAAAACATTCAGTACTTC CSVVGRLAKNIQYF
NA TRBJ2-7 TRBV7-2 NA TGTGCCAGCAGCTTAGACGGGGAAATCGGGGAGCAGTACTTC CASSLDGEIGEQYF
NA TRBJ1-1 TRBV5-1 NA TGCGCCAGCAGCCCGGTGGGCATGAACACTGAAGCTTTCTTT CASSPVGMNTEAFF
NA TRBJ2-5 TRBV10-2 NA TGCGCCAGCAAAGGTTTGCGTGAAGGGACCCAGTACTTC CASKGLREGTQYF
NA TRBJ1-1 TRBV2 NA TGTGCCAGCAGCCTACAAAAGGGGAGTACTGAAGCTTTCTTT CASSLQKGSTEAFF
NA TRBJ2-3 TRBV30 few TGTGCCTGGAGTAAAGACACAGATACGCAGTATTTT CAWSKDTDTQYF
NA TRBJ1-1 TRBV30 NA TGTGCCTGGATAGACGGGAGGATCGCTTTCTTT CAWIDGRIAFF
NA TRBJ2-3 TRBV20-1 NA TGCAGTGCTGGGCCGGGAGATACGCAGTATTTT CSAGPGDTQYF
NA TRBJ1-1 TRBV11-2 NA TGTGCCAGCAGCTTAACCAGTTTGGCTGAAGCTTTCTTT CASSLTSLAEAFF
NA TRBJ1-6 TRBV30 NA TGTGCCTGGAATCTCCAGGGATCTCCCCTCCACTTT CAWNLQGSPLHF
NA TRBJ2-3 TRBV7-6 NA TGTGCCAGCAGCTTGGGCAGTATCACAGATACGCAGTATTTT CASSLGSITDTQYF
NA TRBJ2-3 TRBV5-1 NA TGCGCCAGCAGGTCGGGGGCTGTGACAGATACGCAGTATTTT CASRSGAVTDTQYF
TRBD1 TRBJ1-1 TRBV29-1 few TGCAGCGCCCACAGGGGGCAGATGAACACTGAAGCTTTCTTT CSAHRGQMNTEAFF
NA TRBJ2-1 TRBV2 NA TGTGCCAGCAGTGAGGGTCGTACAAATGAGCAGTTCTTC CASSEGRTNEQFF